Included here is one TCR beta chain sequence, with context. The junction and the germline gene differ at one end; a read error may be behind it. TCRdb independently ran MiXCR on the 5' RACE reads; one entry per CDR3 protein. The sample lists 40,000 to 55,000 distinct CDR3 sequences; about a fifth were seen once. Germline CDR1 MNHNS, CDR2 SASEGT. The CDR3 runs 15 residues. Treg sorting used a CD4+CD25+CD127-/low gate. The chain carries TRBV6-1 and TRBJ1-4, with a tentative D call TRBD1 (5 bases). The specimen sequenced was Tregs sorted from a lymph node. The TCR was taken from a female donor with breast cancer. DNA for the CDR3: TGTGCCAGCAGTGAAGCGATGGGGACCAATGAAAAACTGCTTTTC. Translating it yields CASSEAMGTNEKLLF.